These 20 T cell receptor beta chains were sequenced from one sample in a study of T cells after yellow fever vaccination. A single record per CDR3 protein comes from TCRdb applying MiXCR to the 5' RACE reads. The table lists under 80,000 distinct CDR3 sequences, 7.4% of them singletons. This specimen consisted of CD8+ T cells sorted from PBMCs, obtained 15 days after the yellow fever booster vaccination. The receptors here all came from a man between 25 and 39 years old who received the YFV17D yellow fever vaccine.

For the CDR3, the DNA is TGTGCCACCAGCCCCCCCGGACTAGCGGGGATACAAGAGACCCAGTACTTC. This sequence encodes CATSPPGLAGIQETQYF. The genes are TRBV15 and TRBJ2-5, with TRBD2 identical over 12 bases. CDR3 length: 17 residues. The V and J ends lost 5 bases and 2 bases, in that order; junction bases with no gene match: 9. The V gene's germline CDR1 is LNHNV and CDR2 YYDKDF (reference sequence).

This clonotype was recorded at least ten times. The chain employs TRBV6-1 and TRBJ2-7; 10 bases are a match to TRBD1. The CDR3 consists of 13 residues. J gave up 6 bases and V 8 bases, and 7 bases lay outside the gene matches. Germline V gives CDR1 MNHNS, CDR2 SASEGT. The CDR3 here is CASRWTGGAEQYF. The CDR3 coding sequence is TGTGCCAGCCGATGGACAGGGGGGGCCGAGCAGTACTTC.

There are a few counts of this clonotype. The rearrangement joins TRBV29-1 to TRBJ2-7; D may be TRBD1 (6 bases). Deletions cut 6 bases from V and 0 bases from J, with 18 bases between. This CDR3 is built from 15 residues. Germline lookup yields CDR1 SQVTM and CDR2 ANQGSEA. The CDR3 here is CSVLSFRDTSYEQYF. CDR3 coding DNA: TGCAGCGTCCTCTCTTTCCGGGACACCTCCTACGAGCAGTACTTC.

This clonotype was detected many times. The chain joins TRBV12-3 or TRBV12-4 to TRBJ2-1; no firm D call. The CDR3 is 14 residues long. V lost 6 bases to trimming and J lost 4 bases, with 13 bases between them. The CDR3: CASSPHDAYNEQFF. In DNA, the CDR3 is TGTGCCAGCAGCCCTCACGACGCTTACAATGAGCAGTTCTTC.

The chain carries TRBV4-3 and TRBJ2-5, with TRBD2 identical over 9 bases. Trimming removed 4 bases from V and 4 bases from J; junction bases left unmatched: 13. Germline CDR1 is LGHNA and CDR2 is YSLEER. CDR3 length equals 17 residues. Written as DNA, the CDR3 is TGCGCCAGCAGCCTAACGGGGACTAGCCCCGAGGGAGAGACCCAGTACTTC. This translates into CASSLTGTSPEGETQYF.

This clonotype appeared many times. The CDR3 DNA reads as TGTGCCAGCAGCTTAGTTAGGGCGAGTCCTTACTACGAGCAGTACTTC. Residues: CASSLVRASPYYEQYF. The chain links TRBV7-2 to TRBJ2-7; no clear D gene. V dropped 1 base and J dropped 3 bases, with 16 bases sitting between them. This CDR3 spans 16 amino acids. Germline lookup yields CDR1 SGHTA and CDR2 FQGNSA.

In its sample, this clonotype was seen a few times. The genes are TRBV29-1 and TRBJ1-2; D is uncertain. Germline assignment: CDR1 SQVTM and CDR2 ANQGSEA. CDR3 length equals 9 residues. V lost 1 base and J lost 8, with 2 bases in between. CDR3 amino acids: CSVEGGYTF. Here the CDR3 DNA reads TGCAGCGTTGAAGGGGGCTACACCTTC.

This clonotype has at least ten counts. The chain has TRBV12-5 and TRBJ2-7; either TRBD1 or TRBD2 may supply D (5 bases each). V was cut by 0 bases and J by 1 base, with 16 bases left in between. Germline assignment: CDR1 LGHNT and CDR2 FRNRAP. This CDR3 has 17 residues. Here the CDR3 reads CASGLVPGGTYSYEQYF. As DNA, the CDR3 is TGTGCTAGTGGTTTGGTACCAGGTGGGACCTATTCCTACGAGCAGTACTTC.

There are many counts of this clonotype. The chain joins TRBV7-8 to TRBJ2-7; 10 bases map to TRBD1. This CDR3 has 16 amino acids. Germline V lookup: CDR1 SGHVS, CDR2 FQNEAQ. Trimming took 1 base from V and 2 from J; bases not matched to a gene: 5. CDR3 protein: CASSLGSGTGAYEQYF. The CDR3 region has the DNA TGTGCCAGCAGCTTAGGGTCCGGGACAGGGGCCTACGAGCAGTACTTC.

This clonotype was seen repeatedly, ten times or more. The chain employs TRBV27 and TRBJ1-1; D is undetermined. V was trimmed by 0 bases and J by 2 bases, leaving 16 bases between them. There are 17 residues in the CDR3. Germline CDR1 is MNHEY and CDR2 is SMNVEV (reference sequence). The CDR3 coding sequence is TGTGCCAGCAGTTTATCGACGGTTTCCCCTAGAAACACTGAAGCTTTCTTT. This encodes CASSLSTVSPRNTEAFF.

This clonotype was counted ten times or more. This chain links TRBV20-1 with TRBJ2-1; maybe TRBD1 (5 bases). This CDR3 contains 16 residues. The germline gives CDR1 DFQATT, CDR2 SNEGSKA (reference sequence). Trimming left V 0 bases short and J 5 bases short, with 17 bases between. CDR3 bases: TGCAGTGCTAGAGAGCAAGTCTCCAGGGTTGACAATGAGCAGTTCTTC. It codes for CSAREQVSRVDNEQFF.

This clonotype was counted ten times or more. V and J are TRBV20-1 and TRBJ2-5; TRBD1 is a possible D gene (6 bases). The V end lost 7 bases, the J end lost 2 bases, and 14 bases lay between the germline ends. CDR1 is DFQATT and CDR2 is SNEGSKA in the germline V gene (reference sequence). The length of the CDR3 is 13 residues. The CDR3 bases are TGCAGTGGCAACGACAGGATTCAAGAGACCCAGTACTTC. Protein product: CSGNDRIQETQYF.

Of note for this clonotype: A much larger clone lies one base from this, so it may be a read error. The chain's CDR3 is CASNVVGGHNEQFF. CDR3 coding DNA: TGCGCCAGCAATGTAGTGGGAGGGCACAATGAGCAGTTCTTC. The chain carries TRBV5-1 and TRBJ2-1; 7 nucleotides line up with TRBD2. The CDR3 is made up of 14 amino acids. With 6 bases clipped from V and 5 bases from J, the junction kept 8 bases outside the gene matches. Germline CDR1 reads SGHRS; CDR2 reads YFSETQ.

This clonotype has a handful of counts. The CDR3 sequence is CASSYPQETQYF. The CDR3 DNA reads TGTGCCAGCAGTTACCCCCAAGAGACCCAGTACTTC. The chain links TRBV6-2 or TRBV6-3 to TRBJ2-5, with unresolved D. Germline V gene data show CDR1 as MNHEY and CDR2 as SVGEGT. V dropped 2 bases and J dropped 1 base, with 2 bases sitting between them. The CDR3 contains 12 residues.

This clonotype was counted at least ten times. The gene calls are TRBV28 and TRBJ1-2; 8 bases align to TRBD1. The CDR3 consists of 15 residues. CDR1 and CDR2 (germline): MDHEN, SYDVKM. V shed 4 bases and J 6 bases; nucleotides not matched to a gene: 10. The DNA for the CDR3 is TGTGCCAGCAGTTCCCCTCGACAGGGGCAAAATGGCTACACCTTC. Encoded protein: CASSSPRQGQNGYTF.

This clonotype was counted ten times or more. The chain couples TRBV28 to TRBJ2-7, with 10 bases aligning to TRBD2. V shed 2 bases, J shed 2 bases, and the junction held 0 bases outside the gene matches. Germline-derived CDR1 and CDR2 are MDHEN and SYDVKM. This CDR3 has 14 amino acids. The CDR3 DNA reads TGTGCCAGCAGTTTACTAGCGGGAGCCTACGAGCAGTACTTC. This encodes CASSLLAGAYEQYF.

This clonotype was observed at least ten times. The chain joins TRBV10-3 to TRBJ2-3; 8 positions match TRBD2. V shed 2 bases and J 0 bases; nucleotides not matched to a gene: 7. CDR1 is ENHRY and CDR2 is SYGVKD in the germline V gene. The CDR3 is 17 amino acids. The CDR3 bases are TGTGCCATCAGTGAGCCTACTAGCGGAACTAGCACAGATACGCAGTATTTT. Protein sequence: CAISEPTSGTSTDTQYF.

This clonotype was observed at least ten times. As DNA, the CDR3 is TGTGCCACCAGCTCGTACAGGGGAGAACAGACCCAGTACTTC. It specifies CATSSYRGEQTQYF. V and J are TRBV15 and TRBJ2-5, with 7 nucleotides matching TRBD1. Per germline, CDR1 LNHNV and CDR2 YYDKDF (reference sequence). The CDR3 has 14 residues. Losses at the gene ends were 5 bases for V and 6 bases for J; bases not matched to a gene: 9. Supplemented by reference TRBV15 and TRBJ2-5, the full variable domain reads DAMVIQNPRYQVTQFGKPVTLSCSQTLNHNVMYWYQQKSSQAPKLLFHYYDKDFNNEADTPDNFQSRRPNTSFCFLDIRSPGLGDTAMYLCATSSYRGEQTQYFGPGTRLLVL.

For this clonotype: A clone one base away is much larger, so this may be a read error. The chain uses TRBV7-2 and TRBJ2-1; no clear D. V was shortened by 1 base and J by 5 bases, with 3 bases between the two germline ends. Per germline, CDR1 SGHTA and CDR2 FQGNSA. This CDR3 is built from 12 residues. CDR3 residues: CASSLGHNEQFF. Written as DNA, the CDR3 is TGTGCCAGCAGCTTAGGCCACAATGAGCAGTTCTTC.

On this clonotype itself: With a much larger clone just one base away, this may be a read error. V is TRBV12-3 or TRBV12-4 and J is TRBJ2-4; the D gene is possibly TRBD1 (5 bases). This CDR3 spans 13 amino acids. Trimming took off 6 bases at V and 5 bases at J, with 11 bases between the two ends. The CDR3 loop is CASREGAQNIQYF. The CDR3 DNA follows: TGTGCCAGCAGGGAAGGGGCCCAAAACATTCAGTACTTC.